This record covers a single T cell receptor beta chain. Its antigen is not yet known. Within one base of it there is no much larger clone, and no base qualities were kept. The immunoSEQ two-step, bias-controlled multiplex PCR assay was used to amplify TRB CDR3 regions from genomic DNA. Sequencing of CDR3 libraries was carried out on an Illumina NextSeq 500. In the authors' own workflow: The immunoSEQ Analyzer platform was used for initial alignment and bioinformatics, including bias normalization against synthetic CDR3 analogs. V, D and J genes were annotated according to IMGT database definitions. Further TRBV analyses used VDJtools version 1.1.10 and the R package tcR version 2.2.1.11 with default settings. GLIPH analysis was performed with version 1.0 using default settings. Significant clonotype frequency changes were tested by 2-sided binomial test with Benjamini-Hochberg correction (alpha = 0.01) in CDR3 sequences with at least 5 reads. TCRdb took this table from immuneACCESS and kept in-frame rearrangements with V and J called. Such tables lack part of the clones; where checked against another copy, unresolved V genes explain under half of the gap, and the rest is unexplained. The V and J calls and clone size are taken from that table; D and trimming were inferred from the DNA. The sample table holds about 18,000 clones, of which about four fifths were seen once. The ten largest clonotypes hold roughly a tenth of the sample.

Trimming removed 0 bases from V and 3 bases from J; the gene matches leave 0 bases unexplained. The CDR3 starts with the cysteine, ends with the phenylalanine, and has 15 residues. The CDR3 DNA has 45 bases and is translated from base 1. The germline V gene (reference sequence) sets CDR1 to SEHNR and CDR2 to FQNEAQ. The data were taken from a study of T cell therapy after organ transplantation (dated by TCRdb to about 2019). About the study as a whole: The therapy products consisted of autologous CMV-specific T cells grown in vitro for around 15 days using a peptide pool of 30 HLA class I and II CMV epitopes. Across 2 to 6 intravenous infusions, patients got a median of 1.92 x 10^8 CMV-specific T cells. Of the approximately 10 patients, eight were classified as clinical responders and two were classified as nonresponders. An open-label phase I trial of autologous CMV-specific adoptive T cell therapy in solid-organ transplant recipients was the basis for the study, which was a follow-up TRBV repertoire analysis. Of the roughly eleven patients, only 7 or 8 had long-term post-therapy samples available. Up to 6 T cell doses were administered to patients every 2 weeks, and patients were monitored for 25 to 35 weeks after therapy was completed. Short-term post-therapy blood samples were collected 4 to 8 weeks after completion of therapy.

What the authors observed across the whole study: The fold change in CD8 clonality after therapy was inversely correlated with pretherapy clonality, which suggests that less biased repertoires were more open to remodeling. Before therapy, nonresponders had marked clonal expansions, and after therapy the repertoires of nonresponders changed only minimally. The small cohort prevented assessing confounders such as concurrent antirejection and antiviral medications. Reconstitution after therapy appeared to involve both transferred clonotypes and endogenous clonotypes that were not detected in the therapy products. The small number of expansions detected in nonresponders may reflect reduced sample coverage resulting from poor CD8+ T cell yield.

Sample time point, as interpreted from the label and publication: 4-8 weeks after completion of therapy. The patients had received solid-organ transplants and had cytomegalovirus that was drug-resistant/recurrent. Ten people from the trial were chosen for repertoire analysis because post-therapy peripheral blood mononuclear cells were available from them. A BD FACSAria III was used to sort viable CD3+CD8+CD4- lymphocytes from PBMCs. Genomic DNA was extracted from sorted cells with the Qiagen DNeasy Kit. This clonotype was sampled from a human patient who had received a solid organ transplant and had CMV disease. After a transplant, not all T cells may be the patient's own; some may come from the graft donor. The starting material was CD8+ T cells from blood, obtained after autologous CMV-specific T cell therapy. The rearranged segments are TRBV7-9 and TRBJ2-2; the central 8 bases match TRBD1. This receptor has the CDR3 CASSLAQGDTGELFF. The DNA sequence is TGTGCCAGCAGCTTAGCACAGGGGGACACCGGGGAGCTGTTTTTT.